A single sample gave rise to the 8 T cell receptor beta chains below, sequenced in a study of cytomegalovirus exposure and HLA in healthy donors. PCR amplification relied on 60 Vbeta primers (plus 13 Jbeta primers). Some clones are missing from TCRdb's copy, which holds only in-frame ones; the method was immunoSEQ multiplex PCR. The data show 120,000 to 150,000 clones, with about 79% seen just once and 2.5% to 3.5% held by the top ten. Sequencing was carried out using PBMCs. Receptor source: a male donor in good health and CMV-seronegative.

V is TRBV27 and J is TRBJ2-5; TRBD1 matches 7 bases. V shed 6 bases and J 7 bases; nucleotides not matched to a gene: 14. The CDR3 has 15 residues. CDR1 is MNHEY and CDR2 is SMNVEV in the germline V gene (reference sequence). CDR3 sequence: CASSPQTGSTVTQYF. The DNA of the CDR3 is TGTGCCAGCAGCCCACAGACAGGGTCAACGGTGACCCAGTACTTC.

The rearrangement links TRBV15 to TRBJ1-2; 7 bases are a match to TRBD1. V lost 6 bases and J lost 2; bases outside the gene matches: 9. CDR3 size: 15 residues. CDR1 and CDR2 (germline): LNHNV, YYDKDF (reference sequence). CDR3 protein: CATSFPGQPNYGYTF. The CDR3, as DNA: TGTGCCACCAGTTTTCCGGGACAGCCGAACTATGGCTACACCTTC.

The gene calls are TRBV19 and TRBJ2-7; 14 bases agree with TRBD2. V lost 5 bases and J lost 1; bases outside the gene matches: 7. The germline V gene encodes CDR1 LNHDA and CDR2 SQIVND (reference sequence). The CDR3 totals 17 residues. The CDR3 DNA reads as TGTGCCAGTAGTTTCGGGACTAGCGGGAGTTGGTCCTACGAGCAGTACTTC. Translating it yields CASSFGTSGSWSYEQYF.

This chain connects TRBV5-6 to TRBJ2-1, with TRBD2 matching over 15 bases. The CDR3 spans 18 residues. The germline gives CDR1 SGHDT, CDR2 YYEEEE. The trim removed 4 bases at V and 3 bases at J, leaving 8 bases unmatched. The CDR3 DNA is TGTGCCAGCAGCCCCGCGTCGGGACTAGCGGGGGGCTACAATGAGCAGTTCTTC. Translation: CASSPASGLAGGYNEQFF.

The chain joins TRBV23-1 to TRBJ1-1, with D tentatively TRBD1 (5 bases). TRBV23-1 is flagged as an ORF with uncertain function. V lost 3 bases and J lost 2, with 13 bases in between. CDR3 length: 15 amino acids. The CDR3 loop is CASSHRQGGNTEAFF. DNA of the CDR3: TGCGCCAGCAGTCATCGGCAGGGTGGAAACACTGAAGCTTTCTTT.

The CDR3 loop is CASSARDSGANVLTF. The CDR3 DNA follows: TGCGCCAGCAGTGCCAGGGACTCTGGGGCCAACGTCCTGACTTTC. The chain joins TRBV10-1 to TRBJ2-6; D perhaps matches TRBD1 (5 bases). CDR1 and CDR2 from the germline V gene are WNHNN and SYGVQD (reference sequence). The CDR3 covers 15 residues. V was clipped by 4 bases and J by 0 bases, with 7 bases between them.

This chain joins TRBV6-4 and TRBJ2-2, with D uncertain. Trimming took 0 bases from V and 4 from J, leaving 9 bases between them. CDR3 length: 15 residues. Germline CDR1 MRHNA, CDR2 SNTAGT. CDR3 protein: CASSDSHRATGELFF. CDR3 nucleotide sequence: TGTGCCAGCAGTGACTCTCACAGAGCCACCGGGGAGCTGTTTTTT.

The V and J genes are TRBV4-1 and TRBJ1-2; tentative D call: TRBD1 (6 bases). This CDR3 has 14 residues. V was shortened by 1 base and J by 5 bases, with 11 bases between the two germline ends. CDR1 and CDR2 from the germline V gene are MGHRA and YSYEKL. In DNA, the CDR3 is TGCGCCAGCAGCCAAGCTGGGACACGGTATGGCTACACCTTC. Translation: CASSQAGTRYGYTF.